One sample yielded the 13 T cell receptor beta chains listed below, sequenced in a study of T cell changes during pregnancy in multiple sclerosis. This table comes from immunoSEQ multiplex PCR, and its TCRdb copy is limited to in-frame clones, with some not included. The sample has fewer than 90,000 clones; 85% to 95% are singletons. The sample in question was peripheral blood, obtained in the third trimester of pregnancy. All receptors come from a female donor with multiple sclerosis, enrolled in a pregnancy study.

The CDR3 region has the DNA TGTGCCAGCAGCCTACTAGCGGGCCCCTCCTACAATGAGCAGTTCTTC. Its translation: CASSLLAGPSYNEQFF. J is TRBJ2-1 and V is TRBV7-8; 9 bases are a match to TRBD2. CDR3 length: 16 residues. Germline assignment: CDR1 SGHVS and CDR2 FQNEAQ. The junction had 5 bases not matched to a gene; V was cut back by 5 bases and J by 0 bases.

This chain joins TRBV30 and TRBJ1-5; D is unresolved. Trimming shortened V by 4 bases and J by 1 base, and 14 bases separated the two germline ends. The CDR3 runs to 15 residues. CDR1 and CDR2 from the germline V gene are GTSNPN and SVGIG (reference sequence). The CDR3 reads CAWKKKRGSNQPQHF. The CDR3 nucleotides are TGTGCCTGGAAAAAGAAGCGGGGAAGCAATCAGCCCCAGCATTTT.

The genes are TRBV5-1 and TRBJ1-4, with D tentatively TRBD1 (6 bases). V lost 1 base to trimming and J lost 8 bases, with 12 bases between them. The CDR3 totals 14 residues. The germline V gene encodes CDR1 SGHRS and CDR2 YFSETQ. The CDR3 loop is CASSLTGTREKLFF. CDR3 coding DNA: TGCGCCAGCAGCTTGACAGGGACTAGAGAAAAACTGTTTTTT.

This chain links TRBV5-1 with TRBJ2-1; D is possibly TRBD1 (6 bases). Germline-derived CDR1 and CDR2 are SGHRS and YFSETQ. The ends were cut back, 2 bases at V and 4 bases at J, with 10 bases in the middle. The CDR3 covers 14 residues. The CDR3 DNA follows: TGCGCCAGCAGCTTCCGGGACACTTACAATGAGCAGTTCTTC. Translation gives CASSFRDTYNEQFF.

The chain recombines TRBV12-5 with TRBJ2-3, with a tentative D call TRBD1 (6 bases). Germline V gene lookup returns CDR1 LGHNT and CDR2 FRNRAP. V was cut by 4 bases and J by 0 bases, with 11 bases left in between. This CDR3 contains 15 residues. This CDR3 is CASGSGTLSTDTQYF. The CDR3 DNA reads TGTGCTAGTGGTTCCGGGACACTTAGCACAGATACGCAGTATTTT.

The chain uses TRBV10-2 and TRBJ2-5; no reliable D call. Trimming shortened V by 3 bases and J by 7 bases, and 12 bases separated the two germline ends. The CDR3 runs to 13 residues. Germline V gene data show CDR1 as WSHSY and CDR2 as SAAADI. The CDR3 DNA reads TGCGCCAGCAGTGATGGTGCGGTCGCGACCCAGTACTTC. Residues: CASSDGAVATQYF.

This chain uses TRBV2 with TRBJ1-2; a weak D match, TRBD1 (6 bases). Trimming removed 3 bases from V and 7 bases from J, with 15 bases in between. The CDR3 has 14 amino acids. Germline assignment: CDR1 SNHLY and CDR2 FYNNEI. CDR3 protein: CASSEGAGVFGYTF. The CDR3 region has the DNA TGTGCCAGCAGTGAGGGGGCAGGAGTTTTTGGCTACACCTTC.

The chain links TRBV27 to TRBJ2-5; D possibly corresponds to TRBD1 (6 bases). Trimming left V 5 bases short and J 4 bases short, with 17 bases between. CDR1 and CDR2 (germline): MNHEY, SMNVEV (reference sequence). This CDR3 is built from 15 residues. The CDR3 sequence is CASSPGRGRVETQYF. The CDR3, as DNA: TGTGCCAGCAGTCCAGGCAGGGGCCGAGTAGAGACCCAGTACTTC.

The genes are TRBV29-1 and TRBJ2-5, with a tentative D call TRBD1 (7 bases). Trimming cost V 6 bases and J 5 bases, with 13 bases left between them. Germline loops: CDR1 SQVTM, CDR2 ANQGSEA. The CDR3 loop spans 12 amino acids. The CDR3 DNA sequence: TGCAGCGTGGTACAGGGGAGGGAGACCCAGTACTTC. It yields the protein CSVVQGRETQYF.

This clone has a count of ten or more. J is TRBJ2-7 and V is TRBV19; 9 positions match TRBD1. Germline trimming cut 4 bases from V and 5 bases from J; bases unmatched to any gene: 6. Germline V gives CDR1 LNHDA, CDR2 SQIVND (reference sequence). The CDR3 runs to 14 residues. The CDR3 protein is CASSKGQGFDEQYF. The CDR3 nucleotides read TGTGCCAGTAGTAAAGGACAGGGGTTCGACGAGCAGTACTTC. The whole variable domain, remainder taken from reference TRBV19 and TRBJ2-7, is DGGITQSPKYLFRKEGQNVTLSCEQNLNHDAMYWYRQDPGQGLRLIYYSQIVNDFQKGDIAEGYSVSREKKESFPLTVTSAQKNPTAFYLCASSKGQGFDEQYFGPGTRLTVT.

J is TRBJ2-1 and V is TRBV11-3; D is possibly TRBD1 (6 bases). The CDR3 covers 16 residues. Trimming pared 1 base from V and 1 base from J, leaving 11 bases between. Per germline, CDR1 SGHNT and CDR2 YENEEA. In DNA form, the CDR3 reads TGTGCCAGCAGCTTAGGAGTCAGGGGTTCCTACAATGAGCAGTTCTTC. Translation gives CASSLGVRGSYNEQFF.

The chain links TRBV5-1 to TRBJ1-1; no clear D gene. The length of the CDR3 is 13 residues. The germline gives CDR1 SGHRS, CDR2 YFSETQ. With 6 bases removed from V and 3 bases from J, the gap between germline ends came to 12 bases. CDR3 amino acids: CASTEVEDTEAFF. The CDR3 bases are TGCGCCAGCACGGAGGTCGAGGACACTGAAGCTTTCTTT.

V usage is TRBV4-2 and J usage is TRBJ1-5; tentative D call: TRBD1 (5 bases). V was shortened by 0 bases and J by 2 bases, with 11 bases between the two germline ends. In germline, CDR1 is LGHNA, CDR2 YNFKEQ. The CDR3 runs to 16 residues. CDR3 nucleotides: TGTGCCAGCAGCCAAGAGGGCAGGGCAGGCAATCAGCCCCAGCATTTT. Protein: CASSQEGRAGNQPQHF.